The 30 T cell receptor beta chains reported below all come from one sample, sequenced in a study of blood T cell repertoires in COVID-19. Only in-frame clones appear in the TCRdb table, and some are missing; sequencing was by immunoSEQ multiplex PCR. Of fewer than 450,000 clones listed, roughly 86% are singletons. The material sequenced was PBMCs or T cells enriched from blood (not recorded which). These receptors were taken from a woman in her thirties or forties with acute COVID-19.

The rearrangement uses TRBV27 and TRBJ2-2, with 9 bases aligning to TRBD2. The ends lost 3 bases at V and 7 bases at J; junction bases unmatched: 9. This CDR3 contains 16 residues. Germline V lookup: CDR1 MNHEY, CDR2 SMNVEV (reference sequence). For the CDR3, the DNA is TGTGCCAGCAGTTTTTACAGCGGGGGGTCGAGCGGGGAGCTGTTTTTT. It is translated as CASSFYSGGSSGELFF.

This chain joins TRBV10-3 and TRBJ1-2, with 9 positions matching TRBD1. Germline CDR1 reads ENHRY; CDR2 reads SYGVKD. V was pared by 3 bases and J by 7 bases, with 6 bases of the junction left unmatched. The CDR3 is 14 amino acids. The CDR3: CAISDWTGAFGYTF. CDR3 sequence (DNA): TGTGCCATCAGTGATTGGACAGGGGCTTTTGGCTACACCTTC.

The V gene is TRBV10-3, the J gene TRBJ1-3; D might be TRBD1 (6 bases). Germline V gene sequence: CDR1 ENHRY, CDR2 SYGVKD. Trimming shortened V by 6 bases and J by 0 bases, and 18 bases separated the two germline ends. The CDR3 is 17 amino acids. The CDR3: CAIRGTRGDSSGNTIYF. The CDR3 DNA follows: TGTGCCATCAGAGGGACAAGGGGAGATTCCTCTGGAAACACCATATATTTT.

The chain uses TRBV2 and TRBJ2-5; 11 nucleotides align to TRBD1. The CDR3 has 15 amino acids. Unmatched junction bases numbered 10, after V lost 8 bases and J lost 5 bases. Germline V gene data show CDR1 as SNHLY and CDR2 as FYNNEI. The chain's CDR3 is CASAGRTGGGETQYF. CDR3 DNA sequence: TGTGCCAGCGCTGGAAGGACAGGGGGCGGGGAGACCCAGTACTTC.

The rearrangement uses TRBV6-5 and TRBJ2-7; 12 nucleotides align to TRBD1. The germline V gene encodes CDR1 MNHEY and CDR2 SVGAGI. Losses at the gene ends were 6 bases for V and 3 bases for J; bases not matched to a gene: 6. The CDR3 is 15 residues long. The DNA of the CDR3 is TGTGCCAGCAGGGGGGGACAGGGGGCTGGCTACGAGCAGTACTTC. Residues: CASRGGQGAGYEQYF.

This chain joins TRBV19 and TRBJ2-1, with TRBD1 as a possible D gene (6 bases). CDR1 and CDR2 from the germline V gene are LNHDA and SQIVND (reference sequence). The CDR3 has 14 amino acids. V shed 3 bases and J shed 9 bases, with 15 bases lying between them. The CDR3 region is CASSIPAGETEQFF. As DNA, the CDR3 is TGTGCCAGTAGTATCCCGGCAGGGGAAACTGAGCAGTTCTTC. The full variable domain, completed using reference TRBV19 and TRBJ2-1, is DGGITQSPKYLFRKEGQNVTLSCEQNLNHDAMYWYRQDPGQGLRLIYYSQIVNDFQKGDIAEGYSVSREKKESFPLTVTSAQKNPTAFYLCASSIPAGETEQFFGPGTRLTVL.

The rearrangement uses TRBV14 and TRBJ1-1; D call uncertain. V was cut by 0 bases and J by 0 bases, with 8 bases left in between. This CDR3 comprises 15 residues. CDR1 is SGHDN, CDR2 FVKESK, per germline. The CDR3 DNA follows: TGTGCCAGCAGCCAAGAACAGCTCATGAACACTGAAGCTTTCTTT. Translating gives CASSQEQLMNTEAFF.

Comments on this clone: Other DNA sequences in the same sample also yield this CDR3. The chain combines TRBV9 with TRBJ2-2; perhaps TRBD1 as D (5 bases). This CDR3 spans 13 amino acids. Deletions cut 7 bases from V and 1 base from J, with 8 bases between. CDR1 is SGDLS, CDR2 YYNGEE, per germline. CDR3 coding DNA: TGTGCCAGCGGTAGGGGGAACACCGGGGAGCTGTTTTTT. Protein product: CASGRGNTGELFF.

The gene calls are TRBV5-5 and TRBJ1-1; weak D call: TRBD1 (6 bases). This CDR3 contains 16 residues. V was shortened by 0 bases and J by 1 base, with 13 bases between the two germline ends. Per germline, CDR1 SGHKS and CDR2 YYEKEE (reference sequence). CDR3 in DNA: TGTGCCAGCAGCTTGGAATTTGGGGGGGCGAACACTGAAGCTTTCTTT. Translating it yields CASSLEFGGANTEAFF.

This chain connects TRBV11-2 to TRBJ2-3; 7 bases line up with TRBD1. The trim removed 5 bases at V and 1 base at J, leaving 9 bases unmatched. Germline CDR1 and CDR2: SGHAT and FQNNGV. The CDR3 sequence is 16 residues long. The CDR3 reads CASSPGIGTGTDTQYF. CDR3 nucleotides: TGTGCCAGCAGCCCTGGGATTGGGACAGGCACAGATACGCAGTATTTT.

The chain combines TRBV2 with TRBJ1-6; the match to TRBD1 covers 9 bases. CDR1 and CDR2 from the germline V gene are SNHLY and FYNNEI. V trimming: 7 bases; J trimming: 9 bases; junction bases outside the gene matches: 7. The CDR3 runs 14 residues. CDR3 protein: CASNPDRGGSPLHF. The CDR3 DNA follows: TGTGCCAGCAACCCGGACAGGGGAGGTTCACCCCTCCACTTT.

This clone was found once. The CDR3 DNA follows: TGTGCCAGCAGTCTTGACAGCCTCCTTCCCCCTCAGCCCCAGCATTTT. Translated, it gives CASSLDSLLPPQPQHF. J is TRBJ1-5 and V is TRBV6-2 or TRBV6-3; possibly TRBD1 for D (5 bases). The germline gives CDR1 MNHEY, CDR2 SVGEGT. With 5 bases removed from V and 6 bases from J, the gap between germline ends came to 20 bases. CDR3 length equals 16 residues.

The V gene is TRBV27, the J gene TRBJ1-5; the D is unclear. V lost 5 bases to trimming and J lost 0 bases, with 11 bases between them. Germline V CDR1 and CDR2: MNHEY, SMNVEV (reference sequence). CDR3 size: 15 residues. The CDR3 DNA is TGTGCCAGCAGTAGTCGGTACTATAGCAATCAGCCCCAGCATTTT. It encodes CASSSRYYSNQPQHF.

This clone came up a few times. The chain links TRBV7-8 to TRBJ1-1, with TRBD1 matching 7 bases. Germline lookup yields CDR1 SGHVS and CDR2 FQNEAQ. This CDR3 is 14 amino acids long. With 1 base clipped from V and 5 bases from J, the junction kept 4 bases outside the gene matches. The CDR3 protein is CASSLGGRGTEAFF. The CDR3 DNA is TGTGCCAGCAGCTTAGGAGGCAGGGGGACTGAAGCTTTCTTT. Complete variable domain (other parts from reference TRBV7-8 and TRBJ1-1): GAGVSQSPRYKVAKRGQDVALRCDPISGHVSLFWYQQALGQGPEFLTYFQNEAQLDKSGLPSDRFFAERPEGSVSTLKIQRTQQEDSAVYLCASSLGGRGTEAFFGQGTRLTVV.

The chain couples TRBV2 to TRBJ2-1; possibly TRBD2 for D (5 bases). Trimming removed 11 bases at V and 0 bases at J, with 14 bases between. The germline V gene has CDR1 SNHLY and CDR2 FYNNEI. The length of the CDR3 is 14 residues. The CDR3 coding sequence is TGTGCCTGCCCGGGTGGGAGCTCCTACAATGAGCAGTTCTTC. Its protein is CACPGGSSYNEQFF.

The chain employs TRBV11-2 and TRBJ1-2; D not certain. With 2 bases removed from V and 8 bases from J, the gap between germline ends came to 9 bases. Germline V gives CDR1 SGHAT, CDR2 FQNNGV. The CDR3 is made up of 12 amino acids. The CDR3 DNA is TGTGCCAGCAGCTTAAGTGGAGGCGGCTACACCTTC. Its translation: CASSLSGGGYTF.

The V call is TRBV24-1, the J call TRBJ1-6; tentatively, D is TRBD1 (5 bases). The length of the CDR3 is 19 residues. Trimming removed 9 bases from V and 2 bases from J, with 25 bases in between. CDR1 KGHDR and CDR2 SFDVKD come from the germline V gene. CDR3 in amino acids: CATYRPWLTTLAYNSPLHF. DNA of the CDR3: TGTGCCACCTACAGGCCCTGGCTGACCACCCTCGCCTATAATTCACCCCTCCACTTT.

V gene TRBV6-5 combines with J gene TRBJ1-4; TRBD1 agrees at 7 bases. The germline V gene has CDR1 MNHEY and CDR2 SVGAGI. Losses at the gene ends were 2 bases for V and 0 bases for J; bases not matched to a gene: 3. CDR3 length: 16 residues. This chain's CDR3 is CASSYRDRSTNEKLFF. The CDR3 region has the DNA TGTGCCAGCAGTTACCGGGACAGATCAACTAATGAAAAACTGTTTTTT.

The rearrangement uses TRBV29-1 and TRBJ2-5; tentatively, D is TRBD2 (6 bases). CDR3 size: 13 residues. CDR1 is SQVTM, CDR2 ANQGSEA, per germline. Trimming removed 7 bases from V and 2 bases from J, with 14 bases in between. The CDR3 loop reads CSGGAGTQETQYF. The CDR3 region has the DNA TGCAGCGGCGGGGCCGGGACTCAAGAGACCCAGTACTTC. Variable domain in full (rest from reference TRBV29-1 and TRBJ2-5): SAVISQKPSRDICQRGTSLTIQCQVDSQVTMMFWYRQQPGQSLTLIATANQGSEATYESGFVIDKFPISRPNLTFSTLTVSNMSPEDSSIYLCSGGAGTQETQYFGPGTRLLVL.

V is TRBV9 and J is TRBJ2-5; 11 positions agree with TRBD2. The CDR3 runs to 15 residues. CDR1 is SGDLS, CDR2 YYNGEE, per germline. V shed 3 bases and J 2 bases; nucleotides not matched to a gene: 3. The CDR3 region is CASSASGGLQETQYF. DNA of the CDR3: TGTGCCAGCAGCGCTAGCGGGGGGCTGCAAGAGACCCAGTACTTC. Using reference TRBV9 and TRBJ2-5 for the parts outside the CDR3, the full variable domain is DSGVTQTPKHLITATGQRVTLRCSPRSGDLSVYWYQQSLDQGLQFLIQYYNGEERAKGNILERFSAQQFPDLHSELNLSSLELGDSALYFCASSASGGLQETQYFGPGTRLLVL.

The CDR3 sequence: CASSVGTGDSYGYTF. The DNA of the CDR3 is TGTGCCAGTAGTGTCGGGACAGGGGATTCCTATGGCTACACCTTC. J is TRBJ1-2 and V is TRBV19; TRBD1 agrees at 10 bases. The V gene end was trimmed by 5 bases and the J gene end by 4 bases; junction bases not matched to a gene: 7. Per germline, CDR1 LNHDA and CDR2 SQIVND (reference sequence). The CDR3 covers 15 residues.

Only a few counts were recorded for this clone. The rearrangement links TRBV19 to TRBJ1-5; D is uncertain. Germline CDR1 is LNHDA and CDR2 is SQIVND (reference sequence). The germline V and J ends were trimmed by 4 bases and 0 bases, with 13 bases remaining between them. The CDR3 has 16 amino acids. The chain's CDR3 is CASSKGDLYSNQPQHF. Here the CDR3 DNA reads TGTGCCAGTAGTAAGGGAGACCTCTATAGCAATCAGCCCCAGCATTTT. Full variable domain (outside the CDR3, taken from reference TRBV19 and TRBJ1-5): DGGITQSPKYLFRKEGQNVTLSCEQNLNHDAMYWYRQDPGQGLRLIYYSQIVNDFQKGDIAEGYSVSREKKESFPLTVTSAQKNPTAFYLCASSKGDLYSNQPQHFGDGTRLSIL.

To note about this clone: This specimen includes other DNA sequences encoding the same CDR3. V and J are TRBV7-9 and TRBJ1-5; D not certain. The CDR3 runs to 12 residues. V lost 5 bases and J 4 bases, leaving 6 bases between the germline ends. The germline V gene encodes CDR1 SEHNR and CDR2 FQNEAQ (reference sequence). This CDR3 reads CASSLLNQPQHF. For the CDR3, the DNA is TGTGCCAGCAGCCTACTGAATCAGCCCCAGCATTTT.

The V gene is TRBV11-2, the J gene TRBJ1-1; 7 positions agree with TRBD1. After removal of 0 bases from V and 4 bases from J, the junction contained 8 bases not matched to a gene. The CDR3 length is 16 residues. The germline V gene has CDR1 SGHAT and CDR2 FQNNGV. CDR3 DNA sequence: TGTGCCAGCAGCTTAGATCCGGAGGGGGCCGGCACTGAAGCTTTCTTT. This gives the protein CASSLDPEGAGTEAFF.

This clone is a singleton in its sample. V gene TRBV20-1 combines with J gene TRBJ2-1; 12 nucleotides align to TRBD2. This CDR3 region has 14 residues. Per the germline V gene, CDR1 is DFQATT and CDR2 is SNEGSKA (reference sequence). V dropped 3 bases and J dropped 10; count of bases not matched to a gene: 7. The DNA of the CDR3 is TGCAGTGCTAGTTTGACTAGCGGGGGCCCCGAGCAGTTCTTC. It translates to CSASLTSGGPEQFF.

The chain recombines TRBV29-1 with TRBJ2-1; D gene unclear. The length of the CDR3 is 10 residues. The V end was cut by 4 bases, the J end by 5 bases, with 3 bases between. Germline assignment: CDR1 SQVTM and CDR2 ANQGSEA. The CDR3 DNA reads as TGCAGCGTTGCCGACAATGAGCAGTTCTTC. Encoded protein: CSVADNEQFF.

For this clone: This CDR3 is also generated by other DNA sequences in the sample. The rearrangement uses TRBV4-2 and TRBJ2-1, with D perhaps matching TRBD2 (5 bases). Germline V gene lookup returns CDR1 LGHNA and CDR2 YNFKEQ. CDR3 length equals 15 residues. Trimming took 1 base from V and 2 from J, leaving 9 bases between them. The DNA of the CDR3 is TGTGCCAGCAGCCAAGTCCTAGCCACCTACAATGAGCAGTTCTTC. Translated, it gives CASSQVLATYNEQFF.

The chain couples TRBV6-5 to TRBJ1-2; 8 positions agree with TRBD1. Per the germline V gene, CDR1 is MNHEY and CDR2 is SVGAGI. CDR3 length: 13 amino acids. The V gene end was trimmed by 2 bases and the J gene end by 8 bases; junction bases not matched to a gene: 4. For the CDR3, the DNA is TGTGCCAGCAGTTACGCGGACAGGGCGGGCTACACCTTC. It translates to CASSYADRAGYTF.

V usage is TRBV19 and J usage is TRBJ2-1; 9 bases are shared with TRBD2. V lost 7 bases and J lost 8; bases outside the gene matches: 9. The CDR3 contains 14 residues. The germline V gene has CDR1 LNHDA and CDR2 SQIVND (reference sequence). The CDR3 DNA is TGTGCCAGTACTGAGCGGGGGGCCGTGGATGAGCAGTTCTTC. Translation gives CASTERGAVDEQFF. Drawing the rest from reference TRBV19 and TRBJ2-1, the complete variable domain is DGGITQSPKYLFRKEGQNVTLSCEQNLNHDAMYWYRQDPGQGLRLIYYSQIVNDFQKGDIAEGYSVSREKKESFPLTVTSAQKNPTAFYLCASTERGAVDEQFFGPGTRLTVL.

CDR3 nucleotides: TGTGCCTGGAGTGTACTCGAAGGGGTCACTGAAGCTTTCTTT. It translates to CAWSVLEGVTEAFF. The chain combines TRBV30 with TRBJ1-1, with D possibly being TRBD1 (5 bases). The CDR3 covers 14 residues. Deletions cut 0 bases from V and 4 bases from J, with 12 bases between. The germline gives CDR1 GTSNPN, CDR2 SVGIG (reference sequence).